The next 4 T cell receptor beta chains were all read from a single sample in a study of T cell responses to AZD1222 COVID-19 vaccine. Method: immunoSEQ multiplex PCR; TCRdb's copy keeps in-frame clones and lacks some. The sample includes approximately 120,000 clones, about 90% of them seen just once. The sequences come from peripheral blood, collected on day 0 of AZD1222 vaccination. The receptor set was obtained from an adult in good health.

The DNA for the CDR3 is TGTGCTAGTGGTTTGGGGGGGGTAGGACAGCCCCAGCATTTT. It translates to CASGLGGVGQPQHF. This chain uses TRBV12-5 with TRBJ1-5; D perhaps matches TRBD1 (5 bases). From germline, CDR1 is LGHNT and CDR2 FRNRAP. Trimming took off 1 base at V and 7 bases at J, with 11 bases between the two ends. The CDR3 consists of 14 residues.

The chain has TRBV5-1 and TRBJ2-2; 7 nucleotides agree with TRBD1. The trim removed 4 bases at V and 4 bases at J, leaving 4 bases unmatched. This CDR3 spans 14 amino acids. CDR1 is SGHRS and CDR2 is YFSETQ in the germline V gene. DNA for the CDR3: TGCGCCAGCAGCATCAGGGGGACCACCGGGGAGCTGTTTTTT. This encodes CASSIRGTTGELFF.

The J gene is TRBJ1-1, the V gene TRBV29-1, with a possible D match to TRBD1 (5 bases). CDR1 SQVTM and CDR2 ANQGSEA come from the germline V gene. Trimming cost V 1 base and J 4 bases, with 10 bases left between them. The CDR3 consists of 13 residues. Written as DNA, the CDR3 is TGCAGCGTTGAAGTACAGGCCACCACTGAAGCTTTCTTT. Its translation is CSVEVQATTEAFF.

This chain connects TRBV14 to TRBJ1-2; the D is unclear. Germline V gene data show CDR1 as SGHDN and CDR2 as FVKESK. The CDR3 runs 14 residues. V lost 4 bases to trimming and J lost 4 bases, with 13 bases between them. CDR3 protein: CASSRLGSSYGYTF. The CDR3 region has the DNA TGTGCCAGCAGCCGACTGGGGTCTTCCTATGGCTACACCTTC.